The T cell receptor (beta chain) described here comes from a study of blood T cell repertoires in COVID-19. Measured with immunoSEQ multiplex PCR; TCRdb has only the in-frame clones, and not every one. In the table there are roughly 150,000 clones, 79% of which are singletons. V shed 9 bases and J shed 9 bases, with 18 bases lying between them. The CDR3 has 13 residues. The germline gives CDR1 SGHNT, CDR2 YENEEA. This sequence originates from an older woman in a cohort exposed to, infected with or recovered from COVID-19 (not recorded which). The chain has TRBV11-3 and TRBJ1-5, with D tentatively TRBD1 (6 bases). Sequencing was done on a sample of PBMCs or T cells enriched from blood (not recorded which). For the CDR3, the DNA is TGTGCCAGAACAGGGAAGAGGCTTTGGCCCCAGCATTTT. Translation: CARTGKRLWPQHF.